This is a list of T cell receptor beta chains from one sample in a study of T-cell memory formation after mild COVID-19. One entry per CDR3 protein, called by TCRdb with MiXCR from the 5' RACE reads. The table records just under 50,000 distinct CDR3 sequences, 12% of them present only once. Sequencing used PBMCs or a T cell subset sorted from them (not recorded which). The receptor set was obtained from a man aged 18 to 29 who had mild COVID-19 (a few samples of this study predate the infection). Cell type and time point are not known. CDR3s include the opening cysteine and the closing phenylalanine or tryptophan. D genes are given only for firm matches. The listing skips clone size in some rows; elsewhere it reads once, few, many or a size class.

TRBJ1-5 . TRBV3-1 few CASSHYRAQPQHF TGTGCCAGCAGCCATTACAGGGCTCAGCCCCAGCATTTT
TRBJ2-1 . TRBV10-3 few CAISESRGSFNEQFF TGTGCCATCAGTGAGTCAAGGGGCTCCTTCAATGAGCAGTTCTTC
TRBJ2-1 TRBD2 TRBV7-2 . CASSFLAVTGEQFF TGTGCCAGCAGCTTCCTAGCGGTGACGGGTGAGCAGTTCTTC
TRBJ2-2 TRBD2 TRBV5-5 many CASSLRLAGATGELFF TGTGCCAGCAGCTTGAGACTAGCGGGAGCGACCGGGGAGCTGTTTTTT
TRBJ2-7 . TRBV29-1 . CSVVRDKIYEQYF TGCAGCGTTGTACGGGACAAGATCTACGAGCAGTACTTC
TRBJ1-1 . TRBV5-1 few CASRWGGEGTEAFF TGCGCCAGCAGATGGGGGGGCGAGGGCACTGAAGCTTTCTTT
TRBJ1-1 TRBD1 TRBV5-1 many CASSLVGGETEAFF TGCGCCAGCAGCTTGGTAGGGGGCGAAACTGAAGCTTTCTTT
TRBJ2-1 TRBD2 TRBV12-3/TRBV12-4 . CANPGLAYNEQFF TGTGCCAACCCGGGACTAGCTTACAATGAGCAGTTCTTC
TRBJ1-4 . TRBV4-2 . CASSQGGNWEGEKLFF TGTGCCAGCAGCCAAGGTGGGAACTGGGAGGGTGAAAAACTGTTTTTT
TRBJ1-1 . TRBV4-2 . CASSQPRRGAGTEAFF TGTGCCAGCAGCCAGCCGAGGAGAGGGGCCGGCACTGAAGCTTTCTTT
TRBJ1-2 TRBD1 TRBV30 few CAWSTGDRFTF TGTGCCTGGAGTACGGGGGACAGATTCACCTTC
TRBJ2-1 TRBD2 TRBV2 few CASELEIAGGNEQFF TGTGCCAGCGAGTTGGAAATAGCGGGGGGGAATGAGCAGTTCTTC
TRBJ1-3 TRBD1 TRBV5-1 . CASSPRTGTGNTIYF TGCGCCAGCAGCCCCCGGACAGGGACCGGAAACACCATATATTTT
TRBJ2-3 TRBD2 TRBV6-5 few CASSEPGLGTDTQYF TGTGCCAGCAGTGAGCCGGGACTAGGTACAGATACGCAGTATTTT
TRBJ2-3 . TRBV7-2 many CASSFGPGGAADTQYF TGTGCCAGCAGCTTCGGCCCAGGGGGGGCCGCAGATACGCAGTATTTT
TRBJ2-5 . TRBV7-6 many CASSLTGGRGKETQYF TGTGCCAGCAGCTTAACGGGGGGCCGAGGGAAAGAGACCCAGTACTTC
TRBJ2-3 . TRBV7-3 few CASSSLGSDTQYF TGTGCCAGCAGCTCGTTGGGGTCAGATACGCAGTATTTT
TRBJ2-2 . TRBV5-1 . CASSLFTGELFF TGCGCCAGCAGCCTATTCACCGGGGAGCTGTTTTTT